Shown below are 8 T cell receptor beta chains from a single sample sequenced in a study of blood T cell repertoires in COVID-19. Some clones are missing from TCRdb's copy, which holds only in-frame ones; the method was immunoSEQ multiplex PCR. The sample shows about 99,000 clones, roughly four fifths of them seen only once. The sequencing input was peripheral blood. These receptor sequences come from a woman older than 75 with active or convalescent COVID-19.

The chain joins TRBV4-1 to TRBJ1-1; D gene uncertain. The ends were cut back, 0 bases at V and 5 bases at J, with 13 bases in the middle. The CDR3 has 15 amino acids. The germline CDR1 and CDR2 sequences are MGHRA and YSYEKL. The CDR3 nucleotides read TGCGCCAGCAGCCAAGAGGGCCGCGGGCGTACTGAAGCTTTCTTT. It translates to CASSQEGRGRTEAFF.

This chain joins TRBV11-3 and TRBJ2-3, with D possibly TRBD1 on 6 matching bases. CDR3 length: 14 residues. The V and J ends lost 5 bases and 6 bases respectively, with 15 bases between them. CDR1 SGHNT and CDR2 YENEEA come from the germline V gene. The CDR3 region has the DNA TGTGCCAGCAGCGCGACAGGTCCCAGGGATACGCAGTATTTT. Translation: CASSATGPRDTQYF.

The chain uses TRBV7-9 and TRBJ2-1; D is unresolved. CDR3 length: 11 amino acids. V was clipped by 7 bases and J by 4 bases, with 5 bases between them. The germline gives CDR1 SEHNR, CDR2 FQNEAQ (reference sequence). CDR3 region: CASKRYNEQFF. The CDR3, as DNA: TGTGCCAGCAAGAGGTACAATGAGCAGTTCTTC. Complete variable domain (other parts from reference TRBV7-9 and TRBJ2-1): DTGVSQNPRHKITKRGQNVTFRCDPISEHNRLYWYRQTLGQGPEFLTYFQNEAQLEKSRLLSDRFSAERPKGSFSTLEIQRTEQGDSAMYLCASKRYNEQFFGPGTRLTVL.

This clone was observed a single time. The rearrangement uses TRBV28 and TRBJ2-3; D uncertain. Germline V gene data show CDR1 as MDHEN and CDR2 as SYDVKM. This CDR3 region has 14 residues. V shed 6 bases and J shed 6 bases, with 16 bases lying between them. Here the CDR3 DNA reads TGTGCCAGCAGGAGTGTCCTCGCTTCCGATACGCAGTATTTT. Translation: CASRSVLASDTQYF.

This clone was detected only once. This chain uses TRBV6-1 with TRBJ1-4, with unresolved D. Looked up from germline, CDR1 is MNHNS and CDR2 is SASEGT. Deletions cut 3 bases from V and 2 bases from J, with 10 bases between. This CDR3 spans 15 amino acids. CDR3 sequence reads: CASSEMGGTNEKLFF. In DNA, the CDR3 is TGTGCCAGCAGTGAGATGGGCGGGACTAATGAAAAACTGTTTTTT.

The V gene is TRBV29-1, the J gene TRBJ2-5, with a weak D call TRBD1 (7 bases). Trimming took 1 base from V and 1 from J, leaving 10 bases between them. The CDR3 is 14 residues long. Germline assignment: CDR1 SQVTM and CDR2 ANQGSEA. The CDR3 region is CSVEGGDSQETQYF. CDR3 coding DNA: TGCAGCGTTGAAGGGGGGGACAGCCAAGAGACCCAGTACTTC.

The chain uses TRBV21-1 and TRBJ1-2; TRBD1, the D gene given by the table, was not confirmed from the DNA. TRBV21-1 is labeled a pseudogene. The CDR3 extends over 19 amino acids. The CDR3: CASSRKNEGQALGNYGYTF. The CDR3 coding sequence is TGTGCCAGCAGCAGAAAAAACGAGGGACAGGCTCTGGGTAACTATGGCTACACCTTC.

The chain uses TRBV19 and TRBJ2-3, with 11 nucleotides matching TRBD2. CDR1 is LNHDA and CDR2 is SQIVND in the germline V gene (reference sequence). V shed 4 bases and J 2 bases; nucleotides not matched to a gene: 11. The CDR3 totals 18 residues. CDR3 nucleotides: TGTGCCAGTAGTACTGGGACTAGCGGAGGAGGGAACACAGATACGCAGTATTTT. Protein: CASSTGTSGGGNTDTQYF.